This TCR beta chain is from a study of T-cell memory formation after mild COVID-19. Whole-study context: Largely, TCR clusters stayed within a single donor. Notes on the study in general: A subset of responding clones appeared in pre-infection memory, suggesting cross-reactive memory joined.

TCRdb recomputed calls from the 5' RACE reads with MiXCR, one row per CDR3 protein. Here the sample spans 350,000 or so distinct CDR3 sequences, less than 25% being singletons. In the case of this clonotype: Antigen specificity is unknown.

Between the trimmed V and J ends, which lost 1 base and 5 bases, there was a span of 9 bases. The CDR3 contains 13 residues. CDR1 and CDR2 from the germline V gene are DFQATT and SNEGSKA (reference sequence). The clonotype comes from a young man who had mild COVID-19 (a few samples of this study predate the infection). Cell type and time point are not known. The genes are TRBV20-1 and TRBJ1-5; TRBD1 might be the D (5 bases). The source material was PBMCs or a T cell subset sorted from them (not recorded which). CDR3 bases: TGCAGTGCTAGAGGGGACGGTTATCAGCCCCAGCATTTT. Residues: CSARGDGYQPQHF.